The sequence of this T cell receptor beta chain was determined in a study of cytomegalovirus exposure and HLA in healthy donors. Overall study context: Some 85 million unique TCRs, all from HLA-typed donors, were included in an early release of the data.

Notes on the study in general: Overall, approximately 180 TCR beta chains were annotated as cytomegalovirus-associated.

PCR amplification relied on 60 Vbeta primers (plus 13 Jbeta primers). Clones were read by immunoSEQ multiplex PCR, and TCRdb kept only the in-frame ones, dropping some. The data contain roughly 130,000 clones, around 83% of them singletons. Notes on this clone: Antigen specificity is unknown.

Sample: PBMCs. The sequence was collected from a male donor in good health and CMV-seropositive.

CDR3 amino acids: CASSDWDSRFSYEQYF. CDR3 sequence (DNA): TGTGCCAGCAGTGATTGGGACAGCCGATTCTCCTACGAGCAGTACTTC. The chain has TRBV6-1 and TRBJ2-7; 7 bases match TRBD1. V lost 3 bases, J lost 0 bases, and 8 bases stayed unmatched. Germline values: CDR1 MNHNS, CDR2 SASEGT. The CDR3 runs to 16 residues.